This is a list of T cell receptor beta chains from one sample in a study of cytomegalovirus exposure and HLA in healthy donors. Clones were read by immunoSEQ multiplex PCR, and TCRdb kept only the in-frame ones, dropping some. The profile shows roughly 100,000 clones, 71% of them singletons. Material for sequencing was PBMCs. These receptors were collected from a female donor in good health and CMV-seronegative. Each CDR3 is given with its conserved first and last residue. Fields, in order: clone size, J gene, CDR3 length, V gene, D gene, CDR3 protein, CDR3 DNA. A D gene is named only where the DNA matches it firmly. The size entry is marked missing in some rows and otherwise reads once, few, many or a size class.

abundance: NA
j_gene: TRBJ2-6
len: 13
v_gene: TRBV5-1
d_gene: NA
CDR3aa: CASSFGGANVLTF
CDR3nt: TGCGCCAGCAGCTTCGGTGGGGCCAACGTCCTGACTTTC

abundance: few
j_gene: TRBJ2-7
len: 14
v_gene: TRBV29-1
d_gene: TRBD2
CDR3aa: CSVESGRGSYEQYF
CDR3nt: TGCAGCGTTGAAAGCGGGAGGGGGTCCTACGAGCAGTACTTC

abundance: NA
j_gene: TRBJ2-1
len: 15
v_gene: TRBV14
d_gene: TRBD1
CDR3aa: CASSQERRGGFEQFF
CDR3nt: TGTGCCAGCAGCCAAGAACGAAGAGGGGGCTTTGAGCAGTTCTTC

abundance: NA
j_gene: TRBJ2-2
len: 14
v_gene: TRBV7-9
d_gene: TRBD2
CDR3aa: CASSQTSYTGELFF
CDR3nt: TGTGCCAGCAGCCAGACTAGCTACACCGGGGAGCTGTTTTTT

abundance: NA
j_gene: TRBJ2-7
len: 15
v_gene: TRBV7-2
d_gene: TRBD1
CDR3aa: CASASRDRGTYEQYF
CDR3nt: TGTGCCAGCGCCTCCCGGGACAGGGGAACCTACGAGCAGTACTTC

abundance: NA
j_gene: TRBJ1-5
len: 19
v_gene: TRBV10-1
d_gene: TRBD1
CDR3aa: CASSESVGRGNNFNQPQHF
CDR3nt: TGCGCCAGCAGTGAGTCCGTCGGCAGGGGGAATAACTTCAATCAGCCCCAGCATTTT

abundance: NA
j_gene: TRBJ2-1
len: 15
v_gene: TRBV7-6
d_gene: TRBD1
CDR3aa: CASSPRGPSYNEQFF
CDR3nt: TGTGCCAGCAGCCCCAGGGGGCCCTCCTACAATGAGCAGTTCTTC

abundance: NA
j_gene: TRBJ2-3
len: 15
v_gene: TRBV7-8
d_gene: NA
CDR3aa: CASRQPVEGTDTQYF
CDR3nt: TGTGCCAGCAGACAGCCGGTGGAGGGCACAGATACGCAGTATTTT

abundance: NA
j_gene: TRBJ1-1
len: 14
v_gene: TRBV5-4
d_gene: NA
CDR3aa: CASSRGPGNTEAFF
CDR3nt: TGTGCCAGCAGCCGAGGCCCGGGGAACACTGAAGCTTTCTTT

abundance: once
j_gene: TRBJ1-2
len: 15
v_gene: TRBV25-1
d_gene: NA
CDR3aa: CASSDRSPGARGYTF
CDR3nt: TGTGCCAGCAGTGACCGCTCTCCAGGGGCCCGGGGCTACACCTTC

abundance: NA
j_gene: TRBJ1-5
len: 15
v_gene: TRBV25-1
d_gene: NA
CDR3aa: CASSDSRGDNQPQHF
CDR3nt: TGTGCCAGCAGTGATTCCCGGGGTGACAATCAGCCCCAGCATTTT

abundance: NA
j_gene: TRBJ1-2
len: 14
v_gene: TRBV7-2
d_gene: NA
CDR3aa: CASSLGGQLYGYTF
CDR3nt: TGTGCCAGCAGCTTAGGGGGGCAGTTATATGGCTACACCTTC

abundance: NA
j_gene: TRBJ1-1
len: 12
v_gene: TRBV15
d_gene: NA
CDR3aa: CATSSLTDEAFF
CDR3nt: TGTGCCACCAGCAGTTTGACAGACGAAGCTTTCTTT

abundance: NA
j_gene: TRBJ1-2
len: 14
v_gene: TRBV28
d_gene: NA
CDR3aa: CASSQPGTRYGYTF
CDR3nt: TGTGCCAGCAGCCAACCCGGGACAAGGTATGGCTACACCTTC

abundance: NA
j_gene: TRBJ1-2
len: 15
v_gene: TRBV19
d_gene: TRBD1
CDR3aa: CASSIDSNRGSGYTF
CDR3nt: TGTGCCAGTAGTATAGATTCCAACAGGGGATCGGGCTACACCTTC

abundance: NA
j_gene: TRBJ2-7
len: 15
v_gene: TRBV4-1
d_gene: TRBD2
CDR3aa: CASSHGTSGSNEQYF
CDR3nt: TGCGCCAGCAGCCATGGGACTAGCGGGAGTAATGAGCAGTACTTC

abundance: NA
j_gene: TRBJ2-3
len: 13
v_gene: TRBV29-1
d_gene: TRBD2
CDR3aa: CSVGAGAADTQYF
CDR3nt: TGCAGCGTTGGAGCGGGAGCGGCAGATACGCAGTATTTT

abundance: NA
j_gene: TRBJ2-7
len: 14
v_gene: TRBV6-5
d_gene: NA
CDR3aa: CASSYGPLDYEQYF
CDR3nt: TGTGCCAGCAGTTACGGGCCACTAGACTACGAGCAGTACTTC

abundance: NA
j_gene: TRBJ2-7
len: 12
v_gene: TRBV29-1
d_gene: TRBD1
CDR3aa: CSVMTGTYEQYF
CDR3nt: TGCAGCGTTATGACAGGGACCTACGAGCAGTACTTC

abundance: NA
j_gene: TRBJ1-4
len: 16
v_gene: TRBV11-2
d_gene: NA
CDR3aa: CASQRAGIGDNEKLFF
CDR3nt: TGTGCCAGCCAACGGGCAGGGATCGGCGATAATGAAAAACTGTTTTTT

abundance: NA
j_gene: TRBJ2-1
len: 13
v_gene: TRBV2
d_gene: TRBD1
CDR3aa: CASQDRVPNEQFF
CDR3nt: TGTGCCAGCCAGGACAGGGTACCGAATGAGCAGTTCTTC

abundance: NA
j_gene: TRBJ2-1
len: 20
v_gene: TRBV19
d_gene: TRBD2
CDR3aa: CASSIGGEVPVVWGYNEQFF
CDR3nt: TGTGCCAGTAGTATTGGGGGGGAGGTCCCAGTCGTGTGGGGGTACAATGAGCAGTTCTTC

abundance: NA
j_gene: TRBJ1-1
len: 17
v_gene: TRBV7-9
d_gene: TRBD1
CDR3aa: CASTPSGTGGPNTEAFF
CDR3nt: TGTGCCAGCACCCCTTCCGGGACAGGGGGCCCGAACACTGAAGCTTTCTTT

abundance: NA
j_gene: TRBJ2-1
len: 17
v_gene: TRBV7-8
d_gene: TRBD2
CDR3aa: CASSPVTGGYGYNEQFF
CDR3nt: TGTGCCAGCAGTCCCGTCACCGGGGGGTATGGGTACAATGAGCAGTTCTTC

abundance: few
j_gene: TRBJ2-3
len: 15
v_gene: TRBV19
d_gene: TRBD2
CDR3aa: CASSILAGGADTQYF
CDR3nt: TGTGCCAGTAGTATCTTGGCGGGAGGCGCAGATACGCAGTATTTT

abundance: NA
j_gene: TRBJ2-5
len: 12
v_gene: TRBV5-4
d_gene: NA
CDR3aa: CASSPTFGAQYF
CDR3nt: TGTGCCAGCAGCCCCACCTTCGGGGCCCAGTACTTC

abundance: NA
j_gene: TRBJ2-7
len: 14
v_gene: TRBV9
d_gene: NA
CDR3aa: CASSVASSSYEQYF
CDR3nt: TGTGCCAGCAGCGTAGCTAGTTCTTCCTACGAGCAGTACTTC

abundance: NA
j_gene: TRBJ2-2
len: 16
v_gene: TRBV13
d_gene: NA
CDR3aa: CASSPLPQLAAGELFF
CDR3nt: TGTGCCAGCAGCCCCCTACCTCAGTTAGCAGCAGGGGAGCTGTTTTTT

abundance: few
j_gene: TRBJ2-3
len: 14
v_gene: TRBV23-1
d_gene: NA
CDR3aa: CASSPGQGKDTQYF
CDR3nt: TGCGCCAGCAGTCCAGGGCAGGGGAAGGATACGCAGTATTTT

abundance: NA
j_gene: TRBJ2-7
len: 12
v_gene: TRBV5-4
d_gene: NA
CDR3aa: CASSFLGTKQYF
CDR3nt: TGTGCCAGCAGCTTTTTGGGCACGAAGCAGTACTTC

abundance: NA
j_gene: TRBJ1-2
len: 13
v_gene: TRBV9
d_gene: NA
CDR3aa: CASSNQANYGYTF
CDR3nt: TGTGCCAGCAGCAATCAAGCCAACTATGGCTACACCTTC

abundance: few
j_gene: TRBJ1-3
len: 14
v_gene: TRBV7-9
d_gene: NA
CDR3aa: CASSLQGSGNTIYF
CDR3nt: TGTGCCAGCAGCTTACAGGGCTCTGGAAACACCATATATTTT

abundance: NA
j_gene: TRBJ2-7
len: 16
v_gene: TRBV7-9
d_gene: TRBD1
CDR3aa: CASSPTGDRATYEQYF
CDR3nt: TGTGCCAGCAGCCCTACAGGGGACAGGGCTACCTACGAGCAGTACTTC

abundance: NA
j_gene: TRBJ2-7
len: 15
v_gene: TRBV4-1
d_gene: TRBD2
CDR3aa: CASSQEGTTAYEQYF
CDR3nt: TGCGCCAGCAGCCAAGAGGGGACTACCGCCTACGAGCAGTACTTC

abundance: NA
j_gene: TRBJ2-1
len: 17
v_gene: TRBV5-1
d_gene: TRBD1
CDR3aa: CASSPFLPGQGVNEQFF
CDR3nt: TGCGCCAGCAGCCCTTTCCTCCCGGGACAGGGTGTCAATGAGCAGTTCTTC

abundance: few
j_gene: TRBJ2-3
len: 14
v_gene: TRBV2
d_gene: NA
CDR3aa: CASSGGRSTDTQYF
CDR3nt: TGTGCCAGCAGTGGGGGGAGGAGTACAGATACGCAGTATTTT

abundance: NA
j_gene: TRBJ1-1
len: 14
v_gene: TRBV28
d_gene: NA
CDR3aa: CASSLRGRLHEAFF
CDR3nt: TGTGCCAGCAGTTTGCGGGGGCGCCTACATGAAGCTTTCTTT

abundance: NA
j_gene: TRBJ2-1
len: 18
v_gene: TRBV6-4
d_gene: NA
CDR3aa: CASSDSGTNGGGLDEQFF
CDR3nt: TGTGCCAGCAGTGACTCAGGTACTAATGGTGGTGGTTTGGATGAGCAGTTCTTC

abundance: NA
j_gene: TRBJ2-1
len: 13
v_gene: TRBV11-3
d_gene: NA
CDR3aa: CASSPRGGSEQFF
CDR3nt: TGTGCCAGCAGCCCCCGAGGGGGAAGTGAGCAGTTCTTC

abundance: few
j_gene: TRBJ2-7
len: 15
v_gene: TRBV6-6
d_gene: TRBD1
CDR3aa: CASSYSTGSSYEQYF
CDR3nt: TGTGCCAGCAGTTACTCGACAGGGTCCTCCTACGAGCAGTACTTC

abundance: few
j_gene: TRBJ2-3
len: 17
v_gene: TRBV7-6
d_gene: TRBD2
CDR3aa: CAIPPTLGRALADTQYF
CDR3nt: TGTGCCATACCGCCGACTTTAGGGAGGGCCTTGGCAGATACGCAGTATTTT

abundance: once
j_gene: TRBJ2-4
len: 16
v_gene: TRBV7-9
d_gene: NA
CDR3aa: CASSHQGFPAKNIQYF
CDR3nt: TGTGCCAGCAGCCATCAGGGGTTCCCAGCCAAAAACATTCAGTACTTC

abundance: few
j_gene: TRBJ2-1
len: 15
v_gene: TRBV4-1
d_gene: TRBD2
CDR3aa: CASSPSSGRYNEQFF
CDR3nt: TGCGCCAGCAGCCCATCTAGCGGGAGGTACAATGAGCAGTTCTTC

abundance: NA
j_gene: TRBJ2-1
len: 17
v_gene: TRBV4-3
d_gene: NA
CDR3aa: CASSQVSLAEIYNEQFF
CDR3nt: TGCGCCAGCAGCCAAGTTTCCCTAGCTGAGATCTACAATGAGCAGTTCTTC

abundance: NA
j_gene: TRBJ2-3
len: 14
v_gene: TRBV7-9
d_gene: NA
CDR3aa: CASSLSQSTDTQYF
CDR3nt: TGTGCCAGCAGCTTATCGCAGTCCACAGATACGCAGTATTTT

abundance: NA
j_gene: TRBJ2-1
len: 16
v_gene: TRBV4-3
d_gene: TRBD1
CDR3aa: CASSRSGRTGQNEQFF
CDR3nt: TGCGCCAGCAGCCGAAGCGGGCGGACAGGGCAAAATGAGCAGTTCTTC

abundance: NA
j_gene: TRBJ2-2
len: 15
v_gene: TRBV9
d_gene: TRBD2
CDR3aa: CASNRGTSRLGELFF
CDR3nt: TGTGCCAGCAATAGGGGGACTAGCAGACTCGGGGAGCTGTTTTTT

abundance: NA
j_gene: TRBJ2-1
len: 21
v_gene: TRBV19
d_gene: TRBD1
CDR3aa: CASSQGALSRFNWSSYNEQFF
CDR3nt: TGTGCCAGCTCCCAGGGGGCCCTCTCGCGGTTCAACTGGAGCTCCTACAATGAGCAGTTCTTC

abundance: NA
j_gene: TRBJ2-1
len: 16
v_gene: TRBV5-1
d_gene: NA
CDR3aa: CASSLGLAATSGEQFF
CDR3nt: TGCGCCAGCAGCTTGGGCTTAGCGGCCACTTCGGGGGAGCAGTTCTTC

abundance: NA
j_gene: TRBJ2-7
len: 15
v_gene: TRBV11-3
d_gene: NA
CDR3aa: CASSLGWNGSYEQYF
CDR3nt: TGTGCCAGCAGCTTAGGGTGGAACGGGTCCTACGAGCAGTACTTC

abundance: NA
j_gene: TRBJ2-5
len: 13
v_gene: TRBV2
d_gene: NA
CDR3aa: CASSVSRERAQYF
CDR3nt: TGTGCCAGCAGTGTTTCTCGGGAGAGGGCCCAGTACTTC

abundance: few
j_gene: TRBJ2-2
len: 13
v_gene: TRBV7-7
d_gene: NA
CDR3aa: CASSSRLGGELFF
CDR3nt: TGTGCTAGCAGCTCCAGGCTGGGCGGGGAGCTGTTTTTT

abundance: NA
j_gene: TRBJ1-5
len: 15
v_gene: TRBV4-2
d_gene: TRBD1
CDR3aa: CASSQADRDSQPQHF
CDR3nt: TGTGCCAGCAGCCAAGCGGACAGGGATAGCCAGCCCCAGCATTTT